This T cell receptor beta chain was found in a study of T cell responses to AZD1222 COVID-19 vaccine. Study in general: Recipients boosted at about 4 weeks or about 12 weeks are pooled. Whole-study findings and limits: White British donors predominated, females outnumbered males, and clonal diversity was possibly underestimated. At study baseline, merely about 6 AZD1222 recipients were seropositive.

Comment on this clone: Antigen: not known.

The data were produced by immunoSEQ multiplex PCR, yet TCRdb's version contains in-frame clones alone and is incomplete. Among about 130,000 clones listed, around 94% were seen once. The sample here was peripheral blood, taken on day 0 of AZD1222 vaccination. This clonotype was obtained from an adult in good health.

CDR3 residues: CASSLGGHDYGYTF. CDR3 nucleotide sequence: TGCGCCAGCAGCTTGGGGGGACACGACTATGGCTACACCTTC. The V call is TRBV5-1, the J call TRBJ1-2, with a tentative D call TRBD1 (6 bases). Germline V gene data show CDR1 as SGHRS and CDR2 as YFSETQ. CDR3 size: 14 residues. Trimming cost V 0 bases and J 3 bases, with 9 bases left between them.